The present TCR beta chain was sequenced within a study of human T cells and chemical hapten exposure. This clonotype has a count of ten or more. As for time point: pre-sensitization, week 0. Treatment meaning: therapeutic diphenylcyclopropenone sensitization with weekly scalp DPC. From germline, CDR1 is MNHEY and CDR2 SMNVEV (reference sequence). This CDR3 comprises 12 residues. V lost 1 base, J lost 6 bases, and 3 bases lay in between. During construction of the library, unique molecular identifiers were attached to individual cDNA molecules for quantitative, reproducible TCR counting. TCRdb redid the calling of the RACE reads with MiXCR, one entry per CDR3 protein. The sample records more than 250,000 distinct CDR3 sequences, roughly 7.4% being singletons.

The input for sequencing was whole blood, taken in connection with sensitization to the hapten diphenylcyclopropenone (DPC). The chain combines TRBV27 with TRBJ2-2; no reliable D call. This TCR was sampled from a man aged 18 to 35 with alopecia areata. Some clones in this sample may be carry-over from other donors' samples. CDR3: CASSLYAGELFF. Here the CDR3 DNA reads TGTGCCAGCAGTTTATACGCCGGGGAGCTGTTTTTT.